Described below is a single T cell receptor (beta chain) sequence and its context. The record originates from a study of blood T cell repertoires in COVID-19. Background on the study: Researchers got acute and convalescent COVID-19 samples from the United States, Italy and Spain.

Repertoires were generated with immunoSEQ multiplex PCR, while TCRdb's copy carries only in-frame clones and drops some. This sample has about 120,000 clones, with about 79% found just once. Germline V gives CDR1 SGHRS, CDR2 YFSETQ. The V gene end was trimmed by 0 bases and the J gene end by 2 bases; junction bases not matched to a gene: 10. CDR3 length: 17 residues. The sample taken for sequencing was peripheral blood. The V call is TRBV5-1, the J call TRBJ2-7, with 8 bases aligning to TRBD1. The TCR originated in a woman of 80 years or more with acute or convalescent COVID-19. CDR3 in amino acids: CASSLAPGQGKTYEQYF. The CDR3, as DNA: TGCGCCAGCAGCTTGGCCCCAGGACAGGGTAAAACCTACGAGCAGTACTTC.